What follows are 5 T cell receptor beta chains derived from one specimen sequenced in a study of shared clonotypes between healthy human individuals. Sequencing was performed with immunoSEQ multiplex PCR; in TCRdb, only in-frame clones are kept and a portion is missing. Here the sample spans about 2.3 million clones, 85% to 95% being singletons. The sample comprised naive CD4+ T cells from PBMCs. As to subset: CD45RA+ positively selected. These receptors all come from a man between 18 and 29 years old in good health. Some clones in this sample may be carry-over from other donors' samples.

This chain joins TRBV14 and TRBJ2-7; 7 bases align to TRBD1. The CDR3 totals 14 residues. Trimming cost V 2 bases and J 2 bases; bases outside gene matches: 3. Germline-derived CDR1 and CDR2 are SGHDN and FVKESK. CDR3 sequence reads: CASSQRDRPYEQYF. CDR3 in DNA: TGTGCCAGCAGCCAAAGGGACAGACCCTACGAGCAGTACTTC.

The chain couples TRBV7-2 to TRBJ2-3; 15 positions agree with TRBD2. CDR3 size: 16 residues. Germline-derived CDR1 and CDR2 are SGHTA and FQGNSA. J was trimmed by 1 base and V by 7 bases; bases with no gene match: 3. The CDR3 DNA follows: TGTGCCAGCAAGGGACTAGCGGGAGGTGGCACAGATACGCAGTATTTT. Translating it yields CASKGLAGGGTDTQYF.

V is TRBV20-1 and J is TRBJ2-1; no clear D gene. The length of the CDR3 is 10 residues. Between the trimmed V and J ends, which lost 6 bases and 8 bases, there was a span of 8 bases. The germline CDR1 and CDR2 sequences are DFQATT and SNEGSKA (reference sequence). The CDR3 loop reads CSARSDEQFF. The CDR3 DNA is TGCAGTGCCCGGTCTGATGAGCAGTTCTTC.

CDR3 loop: CASSPLVAGGWETQYF. The CDR3 DNA reads as TGCGCCAGCAGCCCCCTTGTAGCGGGAGGATGGGAGACCCAGTACTTC. The chain recombines TRBV5-1 with TRBJ2-5, with TRBD2 matching over 10 bases. This CDR3 spans 16 amino acids. Germline-derived CDR1 and CDR2 are SGHRS and YFSETQ. The J segment lost 5 bases and the V segment lost 4 bases, leaving 11 bases of the junction unmatched.

This chain uses TRBV5-4 with TRBJ2-7, with 9 bases that match TRBD2. Trimming at V came to 4 bases and at J to 3 bases, leaving 8 bases not matched to a gene. CDR3 length: 15 amino acids. The germline V gene encodes CDR1 SGHNT and CDR2 YYREEE (reference sequence). CDR3 coding DNA: TGTGCCAGCAGCCCCCGACTAGCGGAGAACTACGAGCAGTACTTC. Its protein product is CASSPRLAENYEQYF.